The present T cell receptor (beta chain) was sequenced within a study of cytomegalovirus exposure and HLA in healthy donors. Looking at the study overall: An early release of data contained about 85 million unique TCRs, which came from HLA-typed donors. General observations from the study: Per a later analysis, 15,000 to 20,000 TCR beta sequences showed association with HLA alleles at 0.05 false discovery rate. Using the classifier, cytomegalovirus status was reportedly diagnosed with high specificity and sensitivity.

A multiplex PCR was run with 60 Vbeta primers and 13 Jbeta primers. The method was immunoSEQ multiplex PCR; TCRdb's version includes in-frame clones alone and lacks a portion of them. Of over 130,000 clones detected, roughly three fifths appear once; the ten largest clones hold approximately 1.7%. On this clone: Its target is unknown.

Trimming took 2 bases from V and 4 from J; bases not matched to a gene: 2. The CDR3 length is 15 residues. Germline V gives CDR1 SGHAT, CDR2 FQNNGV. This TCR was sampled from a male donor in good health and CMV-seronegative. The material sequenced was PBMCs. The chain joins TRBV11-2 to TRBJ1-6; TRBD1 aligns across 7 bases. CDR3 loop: CASSLKTGYNSPLHF. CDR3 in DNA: TGTGCCAGCAGCTTAAAGACAGGGTATAATTCACCCCTCCACTTT.